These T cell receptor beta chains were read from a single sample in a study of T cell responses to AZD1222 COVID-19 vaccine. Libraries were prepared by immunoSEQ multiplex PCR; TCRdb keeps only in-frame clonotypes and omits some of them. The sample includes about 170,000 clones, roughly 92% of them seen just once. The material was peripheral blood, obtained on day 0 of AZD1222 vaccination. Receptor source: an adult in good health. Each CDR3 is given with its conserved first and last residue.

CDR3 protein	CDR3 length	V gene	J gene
CSVPLFEAFF	10	TRBV29-1	TRBJ1-1
CASRPRQEVGELFF	14	TRBV5-1	TRBJ2-2
CASSLGLAGNNEQFF	15	TRBV7-3	TRBJ2-1
CSVFLGGAGEKLFF	14	TRBV29-1	TRBJ1-4
CASRSRERTETQYF	14	TRBV11-2	TRBJ2-5
CASSLEGPTSTNEKLFF	17	TRBV5-4	TRBJ1-4
CASSHKYRSQGAGYEQYF	18	TRBV6-2/TRBV6-3	TRBJ2-7
CASSTGGYTGELFF	14	TRBV5-6	TRBJ2-2
CASSSDRGNSPLHF	14	TRBV5-5	TRBJ1-6
CATSREGFGYGYTF	14	TRBV15	TRBJ1-2
CASSENPGPGGTEAFF	16	TRBV6-4	TRBJ1-1
CASSLAAAPASYNEQFF	17	TRBV5-6	TRBJ2-1
CASSPAGGRSYEQYF	15	TRBV4-2	TRBJ2-7
CASSPSSGEETQYF	14	TRBV7-3	TRBJ2-5
CAISDGGHGNNEQFF	15	TRBV10-3	TRBJ2-1
CASSLGRAADTQYF	14	TRBV6-5	TRBJ2-3
CASSLDRTGAFF	12	TRBV5-4	TRBJ1-1
CASSPRDRWDYEQYF	15	TRBV5-1	TRBJ2-7
CASSFGTGYNSPLHF	15	TRBV7-9	TRBJ1-6
CASSIRGDVTDTQYF	15	TRBV5-5	TRBJ2-3
CAWSVKTPPNTEAFF	15	TRBV30	TRBJ1-1
CASSEALLDQHF	12	TRBV2	TRBJ1-5
CASSLEPRQTVNTEAFF	17	TRBV5-1	TRBJ1-1
CSVEDPDTGELFF	13	TRBV29-1	TRBJ2-2
CASSFTGYNEQFF	13	TRBV27	TRBJ2-1
CATSRDSSNQETQYF	15	TRBV15	TRBJ2-5
CASSLLATITDTQYF	15	TRBV3-1/TRBV3-2	TRBJ2-3
CASSPDVGGAGYGYTF	16	TRBV7-9	TRBJ1-2
CASSLGEGSWETQYF	15	TRBV7-9	TRBJ2-5
CASSQRLTGANVLTF	15	TRBV4-3	TRBJ2-6
CASSGNSGDTQYF	13	TRBV9	TRBJ2-3
CATSRGDGGSGNTIYF	16	TRBV15	TRBJ1-3
CASSPRTGAFYGYTF	15	TRBV18	TRBJ1-2
CASGLTGTSGWNEQFF	16	TRBV12-5	TRBJ2-1
CASSYSRQVYNSPLHF	16	TRBV6-5	TRBJ1-6
CASSRRDRAAQYF	13	TRBV11-1	TRBJ2-5
CAWSVLTGSYEQYF	14	TRBV30	TRBJ2-7
CASSSGSSGGAKTQYF	16	TRBV7-3	TRBJ2-5
CASSKALFGTGRPWGGANVLTF	22	TRBV21-1	TRBJ2-6
CSVGRRDNEQFF	12	TRBV29-1	TRBJ2-1
CASAFGAFGEKLFF	14	TRBV12-5	TRBJ1-4